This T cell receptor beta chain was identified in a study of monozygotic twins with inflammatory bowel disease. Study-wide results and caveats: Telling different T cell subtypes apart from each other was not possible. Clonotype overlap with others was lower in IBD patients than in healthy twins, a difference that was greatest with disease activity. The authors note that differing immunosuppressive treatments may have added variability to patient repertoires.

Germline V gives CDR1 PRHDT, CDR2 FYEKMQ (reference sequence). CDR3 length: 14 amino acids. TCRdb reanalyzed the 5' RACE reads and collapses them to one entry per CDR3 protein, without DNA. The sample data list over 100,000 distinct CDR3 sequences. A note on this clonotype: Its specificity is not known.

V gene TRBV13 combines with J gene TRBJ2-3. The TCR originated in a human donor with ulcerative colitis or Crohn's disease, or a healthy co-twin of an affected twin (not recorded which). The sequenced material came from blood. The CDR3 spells CASSLQLVTDTQYF.